This is a list of T cell receptor beta chains from one sample in a study of OX40 agonist ivuxolimab in advanced cancers. TCRdb's copy holds only in-frame clones and misses some; the assay was immunoSEQ multiplex PCR. The sample holds some 69,000 clones, approximately 91% seen once. Sample: CD4+ or CD8+ T cells sorted from blood, taken in a trial of the OX40 agonist ivuxolimab. The receptors derive from an adult with an advanced solid tumor such as melanoma, head and neck, liver or kidney cancer. The CDR3 runs from the conserved cysteine through the conserved F or W. Fields, in order: V gene, J gene, D gene, CDR3 protein. A D gene is named only where the DNA matches it firmly.

V gene: TRBV7-9; J gene: TRBJ2-5; D gene: TRBD2; CDR3 protein: CASSLPTGGPRETQYF
V gene: TRBV4-2; J gene: TRBJ2-7; D gene: TRBD2; CDR3 protein: CASSQGLAGGSYEQYF
V gene: TRBV28; J gene: TRBJ2-7; D gene: -; CDR3 protein: CAASRGSHEQYF
V gene: TRBV5-1; J gene: TRBJ1-2; D gene: TRBD1; CDR3 protein: CASSFIIGQGIEGYTF
V gene: TRBV5-1; J gene: TRBJ2-3; D gene: -; CDR3 protein: CASATQGTQYF
V gene: TRBV12-5; J gene: TRBJ2-1; D gene: -; CDR3 protein: CASGLNRQVHEQFF
V gene: TRBV9; J gene: TRBJ2-3; D gene: TRBD2; CDR3 protein: CASSIASGRVDTQYF
V gene: TRBV27; J gene: TRBJ1-4; D gene: TRBD1; CDR3 protein: CASSFGVGGEKLFF
V gene: TRBV5-1; J gene: TRBJ2-3; D gene: -; CDR3 protein: CASSLDSYPGTQYF
V gene: TRBV2; J gene: TRBJ2-1; D gene: TRBD2; CDR3 protein: CASSNSGRGYNEQFF
V gene: TRBV12-5; J gene: TRBJ2-7; D gene: -; CDR3 protein: CASGPGGYEQYF
V gene: TRBV25-1; J gene: TRBJ2-6; D gene: -; CDR3 protein: CASEGGPGANVLTF
V gene: TRBV5-4; J gene: TRBJ2-2; D gene: TRBD1; CDR3 protein: CASSWTGAPTGELFF
V gene: TRBV5-1; J gene: TRBJ1-2; D gene: -; CDR3 protein: CASSLGTNYGYTF
V gene: TRBV19; J gene: TRBJ1-1; D gene: -; CDR3 protein: CASSMVVPGHSSNTEAFF
V gene: TRBV2; J gene: TRBJ2-2; D gene: -; CDR3 protein: CASSDFSSVTGELFF
V gene: TRBV6-1; J gene: TRBJ1-5; D gene: -; CDR3 protein: CASSIYGVDQPQHF
V gene: TRBV7-6; J gene: TRBJ1-2; D gene: -; CDR3 protein: CASSLVGPDTF
V gene: TRBV5-1; J gene: TRBJ1-4; D gene: -; CDR3 protein: CASSNRQVKAEKLFF
V gene: TRBV11-2; J gene: TRBJ1-2; D gene: TRBD1; CDR3 protein: CASSSTRDRDYGYTF
V gene: TRBV7-9; J gene: TRBJ2-2; D gene: -; CDR3 protein: CASSHTSPGTGELFF
V gene: TRBV7-2; J gene: TRBJ1-1; D gene: TRBD1; CDR3 protein: CASSWGGTVEAFF
V gene: TRBV5-4; J gene: TRBJ2-5; D gene: TRBD2; CDR3 protein: CASSSGGLAEETQYF
V gene: TRBV5-6; J gene: TRBJ2-5; D gene: TRBD1; CDR3 protein: CASSVTGQAYQETQYF
V gene: TRBV19; J gene: TRBJ2-1; D gene: TRBD2; CDR3 protein: CASSGTTQVGQFF
V gene: TRBV28; J gene: TRBJ1-5; D gene: -; CDR3 protein: CASRSPQGAPQHF
V gene: TRBV6-1; J gene: TRBJ1-5; D gene: -; CDR3 protein: CASSEVSWGAGQPQHF
V gene: TRBV5-5; J gene: TRBJ1-1; D gene: -; CDR3 protein: CASSLLGGGTEAFF
V gene: TRBV7-2; J gene: TRBJ2-1; D gene: TRBD2; CDR3 protein: CASSPRTSWDEQFF
V gene: TRBV19; J gene: TRBJ1-5; D gene: TRBD1; CDR3 protein: CASRYSLLGQYNQPQHF
V gene: TRBV18; J gene: TRBJ1-5; D gene: TRBD1; CDR3 protein: CASSPNRGNSNQPQHF
V gene: TRBV15; J gene: TRBJ2-7; D gene: -; CDR3 protein: CATSRDRGGTGGGEQYF
V gene: TRBV7-9; J gene: TRBJ2-3; D gene: -; CDR3 protein: CASSLAGGPSSDTQYF
V gene: TRBV11-1; J gene: TRBJ2-1; D gene: TRBD2; CDR3 protein: CASSPREIRGRGVNEQFF
V gene: TRBV5-1; J gene: TRBJ1-1; D gene: -; CDR3 protein: CASSNDPNTEAFF
V gene: TRBV11-3; J gene: TRBJ2-3; D gene: TRBD2; CDR3 protein: CASSLSAGQKTDTQYF
V gene: TRBV19; J gene: TRBJ1-2; D gene: TRBD1; CDR3 protein: CASSTPGQHGYTF
V gene: TRBV11-3; J gene: TRBJ2-1; D gene: -; CDR3 protein: CASSLRDGPYNEQFF
V gene: TRBV19; J gene: TRBJ1-2; D gene: TRBD1; CDR3 protein: CASSIGGQSYGYTF
V gene: TRBV6-1; J gene: TRBJ1-5; D gene: -; CDR3 protein: CASSTGWSDQPQHF
V gene: TRBV27; J gene: TRBJ1-2; D gene: -; CDR3 protein: CASSSLTVRVGGYTF
V gene: TRBV2; J gene: TRBJ2-7; D gene: -; CDR3 protein: CASSENGNGPYEQYF
V gene: TRBV2; J gene: TRBJ2-7; D gene: -; CDR3 protein: CASSRTVAYEQYF
V gene: TRBV19; J gene: TRBJ1-1; D gene: -; CDR3 protein: CASRLPGNTEAFF
V gene: TRBV7-3; J gene: TRBJ1-2; D gene: -; CDR3 protein: CASSSDSSMGYTF
V gene: TRBV7-8; J gene: TRBJ1-2; D gene: -; CDR3 protein: CASSSPGGELYGYTF
V gene: TRBV4-1; J gene: TRBJ1-2; D gene: TRBD1; CDR3 protein: CASSQDPGQGARGYTF
V gene: TRBV4-2; J gene: TRBJ2-1; D gene: TRBD1; CDR3 protein: CASSQTDRTGNEQFF
V gene: TRBV28; J gene: TRBJ1-2; D gene: TRBD1; CDR3 protein: CASRARTGFEANYGYTF
V gene: TRBV6-4; J gene: TRBJ2-1; D gene: -; CDR3 protein: CASSDTFRGLYNEQFF
V gene: TRBV2; J gene: TRBJ2-7; D gene: TRBD1; CDR3 protein: CASSRQGISEQYF
V gene: TRBV7-9; J gene: TRBJ1-2; D gene: -; CDR3 protein: CASSLALGPGGYTF
V gene: TRBV7-3; J gene: TRBJ2-3; D gene: TRBD2; CDR3 protein: CASSLGLALSTDTQYF
V gene: TRBV20-1; J gene: TRBJ1-1; D gene: -; CDR3 protein: CSARGSTEAFF
V gene: TRBV10-1; J gene: TRBJ2-3; D gene: TRBD2; CDR3 protein: CASSAGLAASTDTQYF
V gene: TRBV9; J gene: TRBJ1-2; D gene: -; CDR3 protein: CASSGTTGRNSYGYTF